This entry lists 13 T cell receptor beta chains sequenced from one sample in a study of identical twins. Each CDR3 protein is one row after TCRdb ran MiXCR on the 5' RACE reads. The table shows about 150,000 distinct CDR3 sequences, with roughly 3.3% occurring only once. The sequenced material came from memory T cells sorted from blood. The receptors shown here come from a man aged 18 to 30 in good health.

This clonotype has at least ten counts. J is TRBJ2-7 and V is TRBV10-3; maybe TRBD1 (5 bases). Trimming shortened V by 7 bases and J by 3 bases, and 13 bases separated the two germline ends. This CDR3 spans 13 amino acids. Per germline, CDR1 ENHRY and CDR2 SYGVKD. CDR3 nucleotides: TGTGCCATCACAGGACAAATTAACTACGAGCAGTACTTC. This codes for CAITGQINYEQYF.

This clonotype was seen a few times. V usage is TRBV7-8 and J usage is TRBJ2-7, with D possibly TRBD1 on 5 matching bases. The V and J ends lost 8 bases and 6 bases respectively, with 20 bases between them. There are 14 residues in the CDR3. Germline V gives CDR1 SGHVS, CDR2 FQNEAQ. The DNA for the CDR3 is TGTGCCAGCTCCCCTTCGGAGACAGCACGCGAGCAGTACGTC. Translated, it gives CASSPSETAREQYV.

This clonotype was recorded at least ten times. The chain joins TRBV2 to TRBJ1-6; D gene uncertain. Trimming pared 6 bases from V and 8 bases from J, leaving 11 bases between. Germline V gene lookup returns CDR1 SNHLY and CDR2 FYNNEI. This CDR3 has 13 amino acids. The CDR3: CASRRRVDSPLHF. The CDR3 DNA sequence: TGTGCCAGCAGGAGAAGGGTGGATTCACCCCTCCACTTT.

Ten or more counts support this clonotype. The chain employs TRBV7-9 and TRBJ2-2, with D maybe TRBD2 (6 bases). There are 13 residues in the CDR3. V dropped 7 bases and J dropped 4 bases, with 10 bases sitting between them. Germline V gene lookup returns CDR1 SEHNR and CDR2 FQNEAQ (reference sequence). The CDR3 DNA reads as TGTGCCAGCACCCACGGGGGCACCGGGGAGCTGTTTTTT. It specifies CASTHGGTGELFF. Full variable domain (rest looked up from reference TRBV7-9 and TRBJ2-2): DTGVSQNPRHKITKRGQNVTFRCDPISEHNRLYWYRQTLGQGPEFLTYFQNEAQLEKSRLLSDRFSAERPKGSFSTLEIQRTEQGDSAMYLCASTHGGTGELFFGEGSRLTVL.

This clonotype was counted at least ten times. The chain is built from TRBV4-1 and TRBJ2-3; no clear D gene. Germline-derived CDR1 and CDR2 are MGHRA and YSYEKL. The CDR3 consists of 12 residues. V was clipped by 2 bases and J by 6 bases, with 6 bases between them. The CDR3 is CASSQTGDTQYF. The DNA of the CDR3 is TGCGCCAGCAGCCAAACCGGGGATACGCAGTATTTT.

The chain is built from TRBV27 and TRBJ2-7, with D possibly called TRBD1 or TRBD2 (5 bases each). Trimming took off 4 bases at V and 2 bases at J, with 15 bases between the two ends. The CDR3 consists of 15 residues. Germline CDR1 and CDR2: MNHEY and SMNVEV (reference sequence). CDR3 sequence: CASSSRVEGAYEQYF. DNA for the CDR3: TGTGCCAGCAGTTCCAGGGTAGAGGGTGCCTACGAGCAGTACTTC.

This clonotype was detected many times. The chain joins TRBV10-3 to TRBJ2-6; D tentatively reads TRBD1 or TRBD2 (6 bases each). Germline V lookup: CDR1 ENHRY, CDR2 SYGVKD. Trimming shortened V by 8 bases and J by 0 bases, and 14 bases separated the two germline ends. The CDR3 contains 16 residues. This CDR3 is CAIGPGASSGANVLTF. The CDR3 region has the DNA TGTGCCATCGGCCCGGGGGCTAGCTCTGGGGCCAACGTCCTGACTTTC.

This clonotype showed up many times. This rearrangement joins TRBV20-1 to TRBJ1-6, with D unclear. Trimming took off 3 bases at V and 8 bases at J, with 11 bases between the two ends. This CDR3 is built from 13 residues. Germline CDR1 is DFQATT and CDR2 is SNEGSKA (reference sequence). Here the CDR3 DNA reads TGCAGTGCTAGGGACGGGCTAGATTCACCCCTCCACTTT. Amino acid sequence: CSARDGLDSPLHF.

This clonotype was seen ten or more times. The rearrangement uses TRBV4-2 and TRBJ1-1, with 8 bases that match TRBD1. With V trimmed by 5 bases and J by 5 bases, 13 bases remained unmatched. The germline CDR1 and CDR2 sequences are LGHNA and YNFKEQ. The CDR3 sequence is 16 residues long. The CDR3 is CASSIGAGGAWTEAFF. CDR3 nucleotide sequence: TGTGCCAGCAGCATCGGGGCAGGGGGCGCATGGACTGAAGCTTTCTTT.

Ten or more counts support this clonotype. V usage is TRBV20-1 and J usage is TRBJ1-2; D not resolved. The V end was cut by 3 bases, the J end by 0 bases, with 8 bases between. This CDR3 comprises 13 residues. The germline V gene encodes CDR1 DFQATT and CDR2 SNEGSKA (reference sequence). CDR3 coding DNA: TGCAGTGCTAGTGACGATACTAACTATGGCTACACCTTC. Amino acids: CSASDDTNYGYTF.

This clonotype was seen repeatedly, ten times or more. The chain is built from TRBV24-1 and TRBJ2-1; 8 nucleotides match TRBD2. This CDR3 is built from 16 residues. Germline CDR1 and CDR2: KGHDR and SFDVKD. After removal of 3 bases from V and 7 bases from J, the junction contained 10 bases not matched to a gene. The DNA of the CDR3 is TGTGCCACCAGTGATGCACAAGCGGGAGTGGTTAATGAGCAGTTCTTC. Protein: CATSDAQAGVVNEQFF.

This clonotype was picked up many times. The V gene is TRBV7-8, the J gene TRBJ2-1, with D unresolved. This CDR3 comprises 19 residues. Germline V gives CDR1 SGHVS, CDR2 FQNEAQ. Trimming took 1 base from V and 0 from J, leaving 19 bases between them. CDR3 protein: CASSLDFAAAPSSYNEQFF. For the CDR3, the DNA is TGTGCCAGCAGCTTAGACTTCGCGGCAGCACCAAGCTCCTACAATGAGCAGTTCTTC.

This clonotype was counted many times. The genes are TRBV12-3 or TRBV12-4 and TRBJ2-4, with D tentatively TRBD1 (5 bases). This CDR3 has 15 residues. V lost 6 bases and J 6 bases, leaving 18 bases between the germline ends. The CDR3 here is CASSPTWGAGNIQYF. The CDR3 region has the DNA TGTGCCAGCAGCCCTACCTGGGGCGCCGGAAACATTCAGTACTTC.